This T cell receptor (beta chain) was captured in a study of cytomegalovirus exposure and HLA in healthy donors. Here immunoSEQ multiplex PCR was the method, and the copy in TCRdb shows in-frame clones only, minus some. The sample consists of fewer than 350,000 clones, approximately 90% of them appearing once. Points on this clone: Its antigen is not identified.

Study findings and constraints: Associated with cytomegalovirus, according to the listing, were some 180 TCR beta chains. In vitro, three CMV-associated chains proved specific for CMV antigens. Reportedly, diagnosis of cytomegalovirus status by the classifier showed high specificity and sensitivity.

Germline V gene data show CDR1 as MNHNS and CDR2 as SASEGT. V dropped 7 bases and J dropped 6; count of bases not matched to a gene: 3. This CDR3 has 13 amino acids. The clonotype was recovered from a woman aged 18-29 years in good health and CMV-seronegative. The chain recombines TRBV6-1 with TRBJ2-2; TRBD1 matches at 9 bases. The sequenced sample was PBMCs. CDR3 nucleotides: TGTGCCAGCACCCGGGACAGGGCCGGGGAGCTGTTTTTT. Its protein is CASTRDRAGELFF.